These 7 T cell receptor beta chains were sequenced from one sample in a study of cytomegalovirus exposure and HLA in healthy donors. Here immunoSEQ multiplex PCR was the method, and the copy in TCRdb shows in-frame clones only, minus some. Of 150,000 to 200,000 clones in the sample, around 88% were seen once. The sequenced sample was PBMCs. All receptors come from a woman aged 18-29 years in good health and CMV-seronegative.

J is TRBJ1-6 and V is TRBV30; TRBD1 might be the D (6 bases). Per the germline V gene, CDR1 is GTSNPN and CDR2 is SVGIG (reference sequence). V gave up 5 bases and J gave up 2 bases, with 19 bases separating them. The CDR3 consists of 17 residues. CDR3 in DNA: TGTGCCTGGGTCCCCCCCGCCCGGGACACCTATAATTCACCCCTCCACTTT. Its protein is CAWVPPARDTYNSPLHF.

The chain uses TRBV11-2 and TRBJ2-5; TRBD1 agrees at 7 bases. J gave up 2 bases and V 3 bases, and 12 bases lay outside the gene matches. Germline CDR1 is SGHAT and CDR2 is FQNNGV. The CDR3 runs 17 residues. The DNA for the CDR3 is TGTGCCAGCAGCTTTCCCTCCGGGACAGCGCAACAAGAGACCCAGTACTTC. Residues: CASSFPSGTAQQETQYF.

The CDR3 protein is CASSGRIDEQFF. Written as DNA, the CDR3 is TGTGCCAGTAGCGGGAGGATCGATGAGCAGTTCTTC. This rearrangement joins TRBV19 to TRBJ2-1, with 7 bases fitting TRBD2. This CDR3 region has 12 residues. The V and J ends lost 6 bases and 8 bases, in that order; junction bases with no gene match: 4. Germline CDR1 LNHDA, CDR2 SQIVND (reference sequence).

The chain carries TRBV7-2 and TRBJ2-5; D not resolved. The CDR3 is made up of 12 amino acids. Germline values: CDR1 SGHTA, CDR2 FQGNSA. V lost 8 bases, J lost 6 bases, and 13 bases lay in between. The CDR3 DNA sequence: TGTGCCAGCGCAGAAGTCATACAGACCCAGTACTTC. Its protein is CASAEVIQTQYF.

The chain employs TRBV5-1 and TRBJ2-7, with TRBD1 identical over 10 bases. This CDR3 has 15 residues. J gave up 4 bases and V 2 bases, and 6 bases lay outside the gene matches. CDR1 SGHRS and CDR2 YFSETQ come from the germline V gene. The CDR3 loop reads CASSFQPGQGYEQYF. The CDR3 DNA follows: TGCGCCAGCAGCTTTCAGCCGGGACAGGGGTACGAGCAGTACTTC.

Details on this clone: No DNA is shown, since the ends of the CDR3 on it are uncertain; the CDR3 is the one TCRdb lists. The CDR3 here is CASTSGTSDYGYTF. The rearrangement links TRBV19 to TRBJ1-2. Germline V gene lookup returns CDR1 LNHDA and CDR2 SQIVND (reference sequence). The CDR3 has 14 amino acids, counting both end residues.

In regard to this clone: This sample includes further DNA sequences coding for the same CDR3. The chain carries TRBV2 and TRBJ1-1, with D maybe TRBD1 (5 bases). This CDR3 has 13 residues. V shed 4 bases and J shed 2 bases, with 8 bases lying between them. In germline, CDR1 is SNHLY, CDR2 FYNNEI. The CDR3 here is CASSGQGNTEAFF. CDR3 in DNA: TGTGCCAGCAGTGGGCAGGGTAACACTGAAGCTTTCTTT.